A single sample is the source of the 28 T cell receptor beta chains below, sequenced in a study of blood T cell repertoires in COVID-19. Measured with immunoSEQ multiplex PCR; TCRdb has only the in-frame clones, and not every one. Counted here are about 220,000 clones, roughly 86% occurring once; the ten biggest clones make up approximately 2.8%. Sequenced input: PBMCs or T cells enriched from blood (not recorded which). The origin of the receptors is a woman aged 25 to 39 with acute COVID-19.

The chain joins TRBV7-6 to TRBJ1-1; possible D gene TRBD1, 6 bases. The V and J ends lost 5 bases and 4 bases respectively, with 17 bases between them. The CDR3 totals 15 residues. Germline V gene data show CDR1 as SGHVS and CDR2 as FNYEAQ. For the CDR3, the DNA is TGTGCCAGCAGCCCGCGGGTCCGACAGGCCACTGAAGCTTTCTTT. This gives the protein CASSPRVRQATEAFF. The variable domain in full, completed from reference TRBV7-6 and TRBJ1-1, reads GAGVSQSPRYKVTKRGQDVALRCDPISGHVSLYWYRQALGQGPEFLTYFNYEAQQDKSGLPNDRFSAERPEGSISTLTIQRTEQRDSAMYRCASSPRVRQATEAFFGQGTRLTVV.

This sequence joins TRBV7-8 and TRBJ1-1; D remains ambiguous. The germline V gene has CDR1 SGHVS and CDR2 FQNEAQ. Trimming pared 2 bases from V and 10 bases from J, leaving 20 bases between. This CDR3 has 15 residues. The CDR3 protein is CASSLQEASGFRAFF. CDR3 DNA: TGTGCCAGCAGCTTACAAGAGGCTAGTGGGTTTAGAGCTTTCTTT.

CDR3 DNA: TGTGCCAGCGAAGGGAGGGGCGGCTACACCTTC. Translated, it gives CASEGRGGYTF. V and J are TRBV2 and TRBJ1-2, with TRBD1 as a possible D gene (5 bases). CDR3 size: 11 residues. V was cut by 8 bases and J by 8 bases, with 12 bases left in between. CDR1 and CDR2 from the germline V gene are SNHLY and FYNNEI.

The genes are TRBV6-1 and TRBJ1-6; weak D call: TRBD1 (6 bases). Germline assignment: CDR1 MNHNS and CDR2 SASEGT. The CDR3 is made up of 16 amino acids. V lost 3 bases and J 10 bases, leaving 19 bases between the germline ends. CDR3 in DNA: TGTGCCAGCAGTGACGAGAGACAGGCCGCGGGCTCACCCCTCCACTTT. Amino acid sequence: CASSDERQAAGSPLHF.

V usage is TRBV5-1 and J usage is TRBJ2-5, with a tentative D call TRBD2 (6 bases). The V gene lost 0 bases and the J gene lost 4 bases, with 13 bases spanning the gap. There are 15 residues in the CDR3. Germline loops: CDR1 SGHRS, CDR2 YFSETQ. CDR3 region: CASSLDVSGSETQYF. CDR3 nucleotides: TGCGCCAGCAGCTTGGATGTTAGCGGTTCAGAGACCCAGTACTTC.

The chain combines TRBV6-5 with TRBJ1-5, with TRBD1 as a possible D gene (5 bases). Germline loops: CDR1 MNHEY, CDR2 SVGAGI. This CDR3 spans 13 amino acids. V lost 8 bases, J lost 1 base, and 9 bases lay in between. In DNA, the CDR3 is TGTGCCAGCGGGGGGTTGAGCAATCAGCCCCAGCATTTT. It is translated as CASGGLSNQPQHF.

The J gene is TRBJ2-3, the V gene TRBV4-3, with TRBD2 as a possible D gene (7 bases). Trimming took 0 bases from V and 13 from J, leaving 14 bases between them. The CDR3 is made up of 13 amino acids. The germline V gene has CDR1 LGHNA and CDR2 YSLEER. This CDR3 reads CASSQEWRGLEYF. The CDR3 bases are TGCGCCAGCAGCCAAGAGTGGCGGGGGCTGGAGTATTTT.

V is TRBV6-2 or TRBV6-3 and J is TRBJ2-2; 7 nucleotides align to TRBD2. The CDR3 is made up of 13 amino acids. Germline trimming cut 5 bases from V and 6 bases from J; bases unmatched to any gene: 3. Germline CDR1 and CDR2: MNHEY and SVGEGT. The CDR3, as DNA: TGTGCCAGCAGTCAACTAGCGTCCGGGGAGCTGTTTTTT. Translation gives CASSQLASGELFF.

V usage is TRBV6-6 and J usage is TRBJ2-2; 9 positions match TRBD2. With 5 bases clipped from V and 1 base from J, the junction kept 5 bases outside the gene matches. The CDR3 has 16 residues. Germline V gene sequence: CDR1 MNHNY, CDR2 SVGAGI (reference sequence). The CDR3 sequence: CASSTDSGGNTGELFF. The CDR3 nucleotides read TGTGCCAGCAGTACGGATAGCGGGGGGAACACCGGGGAGCTGTTTTTT.

J is TRBJ2-5 and V is TRBV5-6; the D gene is possibly TRBD1 (7 bases). The V gene's germline CDR1 is SGHDT and CDR2 YYEEEE. With 1 base removed from V and 7 bases from J, the gap between germline ends came to 14 bases. This CDR3 region has 14 residues. The CDR3 DNA is TGTGCCAGCAGCTTGCAGGGGGGCCCAGCGACCCAGTACTTC. Encoded protein: CASSLQGGPATQYF.

The V gene is TRBV19, the J gene TRBJ1-5, with a weak D call TRBD1 (5 bases). V was shortened by 5 bases and J by 6 bases, with 17 bases between the two germline ends. The CDR3 sequence is 15 residues long. The germline V gene has CDR1 LNHDA and CDR2 SQIVND (reference sequence). CDR3 nucleotide sequence: TGTGCCAGTAGTGGGGGGGGGACGGTTGGTCAGCCCCAGCATTTT. Amino acid sequence: CASSGGGTVGQPQHF.

The chain combines TRBV5-5 with TRBJ1-3; 9 bases fit TRBD1. The CDR3 totals 15 residues. CDR1 and CDR2 (germline): SGHKS, YYEKEE (reference sequence). V was pared by 4 bases and J by 7 bases, with 9 bases of the junction left unmatched. The CDR3 spells CASSQGQGVGNTIYF. CDR3 bases: TGTGCCAGCAGCCAGGGACAGGGCGTGGGGAACACCATATATTTT.

The chain joins TRBV19 to TRBJ2-7; perhaps TRBD1 as D (6 bases). The germline V gene has CDR1 LNHDA and CDR2 SQIVND (reference sequence). With 4 bases removed from V and 4 bases from J, the gap between germline ends came to 14 bases. The CDR3 has 14 residues. CDR3 sequence (DNA): TGTGCCAGTAGTACCGACTGGACAGTATACGAGCAGTACTTC. It translates to CASSTDWTVYEQYF.

This clone was counted only a few times. V gene TRBV2 combines with J gene TRBJ1-3; D is ambiguous. Germline assignment: CDR1 SNHLY and CDR2 FYNNEI. V lost 6 bases and J 0 bases, leaving 15 bases between the germline ends. The CDR3 has 16 amino acids. This CDR3 is CASRSLPGGSGNTIYF. The CDR3 DNA is TGTGCCAGCAGATCCCTACCGGGAGGCTCTGGAAACACCATATATTTT.

The rearrangement joins TRBV18 to TRBJ2-7; D is possibly TRBD2 (5 bases). The CDR3 has 13 residues. Trimming removed 0 bases from V and 6 bases from J, with 9 bases in between. In germline, CDR1 is KGHSH, CDR2 LQKENI. In nucleotides, the CDR3 is TGTGCCAGCTCACCACCAGGACTCTCCGAGCAGTACTTC. Its translation: CASSPPGLSEQYF.

This clone occurred once. The chain has TRBV11-2 and TRBJ2-2; no definite D call. This CDR3 spans 16 amino acids. Trimming removed 2 bases from V and 5 bases from J, with 15 bases in between. Per germline, CDR1 SGHAT and CDR2 FQNNGV. The CDR3 DNA reads TGTGCCAGCAGCTTATTTTTCGCGGAGCAGACCGGGGAGCTGTTTTTT. Protein product: CASSLFFAEQTGELFF. Together with reference TRBV11-2 and TRBJ2-2, the CDR3 gives the full variable domain: EAGVAQSPRYKIIEKRQSVAFWCNPISGHATLYWYQQILGQGPKLLIQFQNNGVVDDSQLPKDRFSAERLKGVDSTLKIQPAKLEDSAVYLCASSLFFAEQTGELFFGEGSRLTVL.

The rearrangement uses TRBV7-8 and TRBJ1-5; a possible D gene is TRBD1 (5 bases). The CDR3 runs to 14 residues. Germline V lookup: CDR1 SGHVS, CDR2 FQNEAQ. V was shortened by 6 bases and J by 7 bases, with 16 bases between the two germline ends. For the CDR3, the DNA is TGTGCCAGCAGTGTACGACAACAGGAACAGCCCCAGCATTTT. It specifies CASSVRQQEQPQHF. Using reference TRBV7-8 and TRBJ1-5 for the parts outside the CDR3, the full variable domain is GAGVSQSPRYKVAKRGQDVALRCDPISGHVSLFWYQQALGQGPEFLTYFQNEAQLDKSGLPSDRFFAERPEGSVSTLKIQRTQQEDSAVYLCASSVRQQEQPQHFGDGTRLSIL.

The V gene is TRBV18, the J gene TRBJ1-1; D is uncertain. The V end lost 2 bases, the J end lost 1 base, and 11 bases lay between the germline ends. The CDR3 loop spans 15 amino acids. Germline CDR1 KGHSH, CDR2 LQKENI. The CDR3 reads CASSPSAAKNTEAFF. CDR3 bases: TGTGCCAGCTCACCATCAGCGGCGAAGAACACTGAAGCTTTCTTT.

The chain is built from TRBV3-1 (or the pseudogene TRBV3-2) and TRBJ2-1; maybe TRBD1 (6 bases). The germline V gene has CDR1 LGHDT and CDR2 YNNKEL (reference sequence). The CDR3 sequence is 15 residues long. V lost 4 bases and J 2 bases, leaving 12 bases between the germline ends. In DNA form, the CDR3 reads TGTGCCAGCAGCCCCGACAGGTCTGCCTACAATGAGCAGTTCTTC. Protein sequence: CASSPDRSAYNEQFF.

The chain recombines TRBV5-4 with TRBJ1-4, with TRBD1 as a possible D gene (5 bases). This CDR3 is 15 amino acids long. Trimming cost V 3 bases and J 3 bases, with 12 bases left between them. The germline V gene encodes CDR1 SGHNT and CDR2 YYREEE (reference sequence). The CDR3 DNA sequence: TGTGCCAGCAGCTACGGGGGGGACGCTAATGAAAAACTGTTTTTT. Amino acids: CASSYGGDANEKLFF.

The gene calls are TRBV7-9 and TRBJ2-1, with D perhaps TRBD1 (5 bases). CDR3 length equals 15 residues. Germline assignment: CDR1 SEHNR and CDR2 FQNEAQ (reference sequence). Trimming took off 1 base at V and 5 bases at J, with 12 bases between the two ends. CDR3 DNA sequence: TGTGCCAGCAGCTTAGTGGGGCAGACTCACAATGAGCAGTTCTTC. The encoded protein is CASSLVGQTHNEQFF.

The chain uses TRBV12-3 or TRBV12-4 and TRBJ2-5; TRBD2 is a possible D gene (6 bases). V was trimmed by 5 bases and J by 6 bases, leaving 13 bases between them. The CDR3 length is 13 residues. CDR3 nucleotide sequence: TGTGCCAGCAGTCCTACTAGCAAACAGACCCAGTACTTC. Amino acids: CASSPTSKQTQYF.

This chain joins TRBV27 and TRBJ1-5; TRBD1 might be the D (5 bases). Germline V CDR1 and CDR2: MNHEY, SMNVEV (reference sequence). There are 13 residues in the CDR3. V lost 2 bases, J lost 5 bases, and 7 bases lay in between. This CDR3 reads CASSLGGYQPQHF. For the CDR3, the DNA is TGTGCCAGCAGTTTAGGGGGGTATCAGCCCCAGCATTTT.

V gene TRBV12-3 or TRBV12-4 combines with J gene TRBJ1-1; 7 bases match TRBD1. This CDR3 spans 13 amino acids. V shed 6 bases, J shed 5 bases, and the junction held 6 bases outside the gene matches. The chain's CDR3 is CASSLGQWTEAFF. The CDR3 bases are TGTGCCAGCAGCCTGGGACAGTGGACTGAAGCTTTCTTT.

The J gene is TRBJ2-3, the V gene TRBV15, with D tentatively TRBD2 (7 bases). The V and J ends lost 1 base and 0 bases respectively, with 11 bases between them. The germline CDR1 and CDR2 sequences are LNHNV and YYDKDF (reference sequence). The CDR3 is 16 amino acids. The CDR3 loop reads CATSRAGGSSTDTQYF. CDR3 in DNA: TGTGCCACCAGCAGAGCGGGGGGCAGTAGCACAGATACGCAGTATTTT.

This clone was observed a few times. V and J are TRBV7-9 and TRBJ1-2; 8 bases are shared with TRBD1. V lost 5 bases and J lost 4; bases outside the gene matches: 15. The CDR3 has 17 amino acids. CDR1 is SEHNR and CDR2 is FQNEAQ in the germline V gene (reference sequence). The DNA of the CDR3 is TGTGCCAGCAGCGCACAGGGGGGACCGGGTCTTCTCTATGGCTACACCTTC. Amino acids: CASSAQGGPGLLYGYTF.

The chain is built from TRBV12-5 and TRBJ2-1, with 9 bases fitting TRBD2. The CDR3 is made up of 15 amino acids. J was trimmed by 8 bases and V by 6 bases; bases with no gene match: 11. The V gene's germline CDR1 is LGHNT and CDR2 FRNRAP. The CDR3 sequence: CASGTWRGGGDEQFF. In DNA form, the CDR3 reads TGTGCTAGTGGAACCTGGCGGGGGGGCGGCGATGAGCAGTTCTTC.

This clone has a single count. The V gene is TRBV6-5, the J gene TRBJ2-7, with 7 bases lining up with TRBD2. The V gene end was trimmed by 6 bases and the J gene end by 5 bases; junction bases not matched to a gene: 7. There are 13 residues in the CDR3. Germline V gene sequence: CDR1 MNHEY, CDR2 SVGAGI. Here the CDR3 DNA reads TGTGCCAGCAGCCCCGTTGGGGGGGACGAGCAGTACTTC. The encoded protein is CASSPVGGDEQYF.